Shown below are 8 T cell receptor beta chains from a single sample sequenced in a study of T cell changes during pregnancy in multiple sclerosis. The repertoire was sequenced with immunoSEQ multiplex PCR; TCRdb's copy has only in-frame clones and lacks some. Among fewer than 70,000 clones listed, roughly 92% were seen once. This sample comprised peripheral blood, obtained in the second trimester of pregnancy. These receptors were obtained from a female donor with multiple sclerosis, enrolled in a pregnancy study.

This clone was found once. The chain joins TRBV7-2 to TRBJ2-7, with D possibly matching TRBD1 (6 bases). The CDR3 is 14 residues long. Germline loops: CDR1 SGHTA, CDR2 FQGNSA. V was clipped by 1 base and J by 9 bases, with 16 bases between them. CDR3 nucleotides: TGTGCCAGCAGCTTAGGGACAGACCTACGAGGGCAGTACTTC. It codes for CASSLGTDLRGQYF. Drawing the rest from reference TRBV7-2 and TRBJ2-7, the complete variable domain is GAGVSQSPSNKVTEKGKDVELRCDPISGHTALYWYRQSLGQGLEFLIYFQGNSAPDKSGLPSDRFSAERTGGSVSTLTIQRTQQEDSAVYLCASSLGTDLRGQYFGPGTRLTVT.

This clone was found once. The chain joins TRBV5-6 to TRBJ1-2; D is unclear. CDR1 and CDR2 (germline): SGHDT, YYEEEE. This CDR3 contains 16 residues. The ends were cut back, 1 base at V and 8 bases at J, with 21 bases in the middle. CDR3 protein: CASSLQNEVPVGGYTF. In DNA, the CDR3 is TGTGCCAGCAGCTTGCAGAACGAGGTCCCGGTTGGGGGCTACACCTTC.

This sequence joins TRBV10-3 and TRBJ2-2, with 8 nucleotides matching TRBD1. The CDR3 has 16 residues. The V segment lost 3 bases and the J segment 7 bases; nucleotides outside the gene matches: 10. The germline gives CDR1 ENHRY, CDR2 SYGVKD. The CDR3 DNA sequence: TGTGCCATCAGTGATCGGACAGGGCCCACGGTCGGGGAGCTGTTTTTT. The encoded protein is CAISDRTGPTVGELFF.

The chain is built from TRBV13 and TRBJ1-1; 10 bases align to TRBD1. The junction had 7 bases not matched to a gene; V was cut back by 2 bases and J by 10 bases. The germline gives CDR1 PRHDT, CDR2 FYEKMQ (reference sequence). The CDR3 spans 14 residues. CDR3: CASSLRRQGAGAFF. The CDR3 nucleotides read TGTGCCAGCAGCTTAAGAAGACAGGGGGCGGGAGCTTTCTTT.

The V gene is TRBV18, the J gene TRBJ1-1; a possible D gene is TRBD1 (6 bases). V was cut by 0 bases and J by 1 base, with 12 bases left in between. CDR3 length equals 16 residues. Germline V gene data show CDR1 as KGHSH and CDR2 as LQKENI. The CDR3 spells CASSPPQTGQNTEAFF. The CDR3 DNA sequence: TGTGCCAGCTCACCACCCCAAACAGGGCAGAACACTGAAGCTTTCTTT.

Only one count was recorded for this clone. The rearrangement links TRBV19 to TRBJ1-1; 8 nucleotides align to TRBD1. The V segment lost 5 bases and the J segment 0 bases; nucleotides outside the gene matches: 11. The germline V gene encodes CDR1 LNHDA and CDR2 SQIVND (reference sequence). The CDR3 totals 17 residues. Here the CDR3 DNA reads TGTGCCAGTAGTTTATCCAGGGGGCGTTGGATGAACACTGAAGCTTTCTTT. Its translation: CASSLSRGRWMNTEAFF.

The chain couples TRBV6-1 to TRBJ1-6; D perhaps matches TRBD1 (5 bases). Germline CDR1 is MNHNS and CDR2 is SASEGT. Trimming left V 4 bases short and J 12 bases short, with 19 bases between. CDR3 size: 15 residues. The chain's CDR3 is CASSVGADHIQPLHF. CDR3 bases: TGTGCCAGCAGTGTAGGGGCAGACCACATTCAACCCCTCCACTTT.

V usage is TRBV19 and J usage is TRBJ1-4, with D possibly TRBD1 on 6 matching bases. This CDR3 contains 11 residues. V was clipped by 5 bases and J by 14 bases, with 12 bases between them. Germline V lookup: CDR1 LNHDA, CDR2 SQIVND (reference sequence). The DNA of the CDR3 is TGTGCCAGTAGTCAGGGGATCAATCTGTTTTTT. It yields the protein CASSQGINLFF. Full variable domain (outside the CDR3, taken from reference TRBV19 and TRBJ1-4): DGGITQSPKYLFRKEGQNVTLSCEQNLNHDAMYWYRQDPGQGLRLIYYSQIVNDFQKGDIAEGYSVSREKKESFPLTVTSAQKNPTAFYLCASSQGINLFFGSGTQLSVL.